These 32 T cell receptor beta chains came from one sample sequenced in a study of tumor-infiltrating lymphocytes in primary liver carcinoma. The researchers produced TCR beta cDNA from roughly 500 ng total RNA with a constant-region primer. Amplification in three nested multiplex PCR rounds with slightly modified ARM-PCR gave rise to TCR beta libraries. Researchers ran the first two PCR rounds for ten to eleven cycles each with TRBV1-TRBV30 forward primers and a C-beta reverse primer. TCRdb reanalysed the multiplex PCR reads using MiXCR and keeps one entry per CDR3 protein. The sample carries some 64,000 distinct CDR3 sequences, about two thirds recorded once. Between about 20 and 30 mg of unsorted bulk tissue served as the source from which RNA and DNA were co-extracted. Sequencing was performed on liver tumor tissue from sampling region 4. Subset here: tumor region T4, right-lateral pole. These receptors were taken from a man aged 40-55 years with primary liver carcinoma and hepatitis B virus infection.

As to this clonotype: The junction departs from the called germline gene at one end, perhaps through a read error. The chain joins TRBV4-1 to TRBJ2-6; TRBD1 or TRBD2 may be the D gene (5 bases each). CDR1 is MGHRA, CDR2 YSYEKL, per germline. The CDR3 runs 18 residues. The CDR3 spells CASSQVLRGSAWANVLTF. In DNA form, the CDR3 reads TGCGCCAGTAGCCAAGTATTGAGGGGTTCCGCTTGGGCCAACGTCCTGACTTTC.

On this clonotype: The CDR3 does not end in the conserved phenylalanine or tryptophan, so this is likely a read error. The chain has TRBV11-3 and TRBJ1-5, with unresolved D. Germline CDR1 and CDR2: SGHNT and YENEEA. The CDR3 has 15 residues. CDR3 amino acids: CASSLDLEVAQPQHL. The DNA for the CDR3 is TGTGCCAGTAGCTTAGATCTGGAGGTGGCTCAGCCCCAGCATTTA.

For this clonotype: One junction end does not reproduce the germline sequence, and a read error may be involved. The chain joins TRBV11-2 to TRBJ2-1; D is undetermined. Per germline, CDR1 SGHAT and CDR2 FQNNGV. This CDR3 contains 16 residues. Here the CDR3 reads CASSLELPVGMDEQFF. The CDR3 DNA follows: TGTGCCAGCAGCTTAGAGCTCCCAGTGGGAATGGATGAGCAATTCTTC.

In regard to this clonotype: Sequence at one end of the junction differs from germline and may be a read error. This rearrangement joins TRBV11-2 to TRBJ2-5; perhaps TRBD2 as D (6 bases). The germline V gene encodes CDR1 SGHAT and CDR2 FQNNGV. CDR3 length: 16 amino acids. The CDR3 sequence is CVSSQTPSEGKETQYF. As DNA, the CDR3 is TGTGTCAGCAGCCAAACTCCTAGCGAGGGGAAAGAGACACAGTACTTC.

In the case of this clonotype: Relative to the germline gene, one junction end is altered; a read error may explain this. The rearrangement joins TRBV12-3 or TRBV12-4 to TRBJ2-2, with a possible D match to TRBD2 (6 bases). This CDR3 region has 14 residues. The CDR3 region has the DNA TGTGTCAGCAAAATTACGGGAGTAATCGGGGAGCTGTTTTTT. Translating gives CVSKITGVIGELFF.

Turning to this clonotype: Given a much more abundant clone one base away, this may be a read error. V is TRBV5-1 and J is TRBJ2-5; 10 bases are shared with TRBD2. There are 21 residues in the CDR3. Germline V CDR1 and CDR2: SGHRS, YFSETQ. V trimming: 2 bases; J trimming: 2 bases; junction bases outside the gene matches: 21. The CDR3 DNA is TGCGCCAGCAGCTTTGCAGCTCTAGCGGGAGAGTGTAAAGGGTGGCAAGAGACCCAGTACTTC. Amino acid sequence: CASSFAALAGECKGWQETQYF.

A word on this clonotype: One end of the junction varies from germline; a read error may be responsible. This sequence joins TRBV6-2 or TRBV6-3 and TRBJ1-1; D unresolved. Germline CDR1 and CDR2: MNHEY and SVGEGT. The CDR3 spans 13 residues. Written as DNA, the CDR3 is TGTGCCAGCAGTTCTCCCCTTCGTACTGATGCTTTCTTT. It encodes CASSSPLRTDAFF.

This clonotype was observed many times. V is TRBV4-1 and J is TRBJ2-2, with 8 nucleotides matching TRBD2. CDR1 MGHRA and CDR2 YSYEKL come from the germline V gene. V was pared by 0 bases and J by 0 bases, with 3 bases of the junction left unmatched. The CDR3 contains 17 residues. The CDR3 DNA follows: TGCGCCAGCAGCCAAGATAGAGCGGGAGCGAACACCGGGGAGCTGTTTTTT. Translated: CASSQDRAGANTGELFF.

This clonotype was seen ten or more times. For the CDR3, the DNA is TGTGCCAGCAGTGAAGTCGGCACCGCCTACGAGCAGTACTTC. It translates to CASSEVGTAYEQYF. The gene calls are TRBV6-1 and TRBJ2-7; D is unresolved. The CDR3 consists of 14 residues. V was clipped by 1 base and J by 2 bases, with 9 bases between them. Germline V gives CDR1 MNHNS, CDR2 SASEGT.

This chain joins TRBV4-2 and TRBJ2-7, with D unclear. Germline assignment: CDR1 LGHNA and CDR2 YNFKEQ. The CDR3 loop spans 12 amino acids. The CDR3, as DNA: TGTGTTAGCAGGCAAGAGGCCCACGAGCAGTACTTC. Translation: CVSRQEAHEQYF.

A word on this clonotype: One end of the junction varies from germline; a read error may be responsible. The V gene is TRBV11-1, the J gene TRBJ2-7; D is uncertain. The CDR3 runs 13 residues. The germline gives CDR1 SGHAT, CDR2 FQDESV (reference sequence). The DNA for the CDR3 is TGTGCCAGCAGGGGGAAGCGATCCTACAAGCAATACTTC. It yields the protein CASRGKRSYKQYF.

With regard to this clonotype: This may stem from a read error, because a much larger clone lies one nucleotide away. The V and J genes are TRBV28 and TRBJ2-7, with D perhaps TRBD1 or TRBD2 (5 bases each). The length of the CDR3 is 14 residues. Germline V gene lookup returns CDR1 MDHEN and CDR2 SYDVKM. The CDR3 coding sequence is TGTGTCAGCAGTTTCCCCGGGACCTCCTACGAGCAGTACTTC. Translation gives CVSSFPGTSYEQYF.

Points on this clonotype: Since the CDR3 does not end with the conserved phenylalanine or tryptophan, this likely comes from a read error. V usage is TRBV11-1 and J usage is TRBJ2-2, with D perhaps matching TRBD2 (5 bases). CDR3 length: 14 amino acids. Germline V gene lookup returns CDR1 SGHAT and CDR2 FQDESV (reference sequence). CDR3 loop: CASGFTAVTGELFL. The CDR3 DNA is TGTGCCAGCGGCTTTACAGCGGTTACCGGGGAGCTGTTTCTT.

Comment on this clonotype: A much more abundant neighbour one base away suggests this may be a read error. The chain recombines TRBV28 with TRBJ1-2, with D perhaps matching TRBD1 (5 bases). CDR3 length: 14 amino acids. Germline values: CDR1 MDHEN, CDR2 SYDVKM. CDR3 amino acids: CAISRRGRIYGYTF. CDR3 nucleotide sequence: TGTGCCATCAGTCGGAGGGGCAGGATCTATGGCTACACCTTC.

For this clonotype: A read error may explain this, as a much larger clone is one base away. This sequence joins TRBV16 and TRBJ2-1; D gene unclear. The CDR3 runs 14 residues. The germline CDR1 and CDR2 sequences are KGHSY and FQNENV. The ends were cut back, 6 bases at V and 4 bases at J, with 13 bases in the middle. The CDR3 DNA reads as TGTGCCAGCAGTCATTACGGACCTTACAATGAGCAGTTCTTC. Translated, it gives CASSHYGPYNEQFF.

This clonotype showed up many times. This chain uses TRBV4-1 with TRBJ2-5, with unresolved D. The CDR3 is 13 residues long. V was clipped by 3 bases and J by 4 bases, with 9 bases between them. The germline V gene has CDR1 MGHRA and CDR2 YSYEKL. DNA of the CDR3: TGCGCCAGCAGCCATGACGACACAGAGACCCAGTACTTC. Translated, it gives CASSHDDTETQYF.

Concerning this clonotype: The junction differs from germline at one of its ends, possibly a read error. V gene TRBV30 combines with J gene TRBJ2-7; no clear D. This CDR3 is built from 13 residues. Germline V lookup: CDR1 GTSNPN, CDR2 SVGIG (reference sequence). The CDR3 DNA sequence: TGTGTCTGGAGTTCGGGCGCACCAGGCGAGCAGTACTTC. Its protein is CVWSSGAPGEQYF.

This clonotype was observed at least ten times. Relative to the germline gene, one junction end is altered; a read error may explain this. This sequence joins TRBV11-2 and TRBJ2-3; 7 nucleotides agree with TRBD2. The germline CDR1 and CDR2 sequences are SGHAT and FQNNGV. The length of the CDR3 is 17 residues. Written as DNA, the CDR3 is TGTGCCAGCAACTTAGATCGGGGGGAGACTAGTACAGATACGCAGTACTTT. It encodes CASNLDRGETSTDTQYF.

Note on this clonotype: Germline and junction disagree at one end, which may indicate a read error. The chain employs TRBV29-1 and TRBJ2-5, with D tentatively TRBD1 (6 bases). The CDR3 runs to 13 residues. Germline loops: CDR1 SQVTM, CDR2 ANQGSEA. The CDR3 loop is CSIDEQGMETQYF. CDR3 DNA: TGCAGCATTGACGAACAGGGAATGGAGACCCAATACTTC.

Regarding this clonotype: Germline and junction disagree at one end, which may indicate a read error. The V gene is TRBV11-2, the J gene TRBJ2-3; D is perhaps TRBD1 (7 bases). Germline-derived CDR1 and CDR2 are SGHAT and FQNNGV. The CDR3 is 15 amino acids. The CDR3 DNA reads TGTGCCAGCAATCCTCGGGACCGGGGGACAGATACGCACTACTTT. Translating gives CASNPRDRGTDTHYF. The entire variable domain, with the rest obtained from reference TRBV11-2 and TRBJ2-3, is as follows: EAGVAQSPRYKIIEKRQSVAFWCNPISGHATLYWYQQILGQGPKLLIQFQNNGVVDDSQLPKDRFSAERLKGVDSTLKIQPAKLEDSAVYLCASNPRDRGTDTHYFGPGTRLTVL.

This clonotype has only a few counts. Given a much more abundant clone one base away, this may be a read error. The chain employs TRBV29-1 and TRBJ2-1; TRBD2 agrees at 7 bases. The CDR3 is 10 amino acids. Germline CDR1 and CDR2: SQVTM and ANQGSEA. Here the CDR3 DNA reads TGCAGCGTTCTCCGGGAGGAGCAGCTCTTC. Residues: CSVLREEQLF.

The chain links TRBV5-4 to TRBJ1-1; D is possibly TRBD1 (5 bases). The germline CDR1 and CDR2 sequences are SGHNT and YYREEE (reference sequence). This CDR3 region has 14 residues. The V end was cut by 3 bases, the J end by 6 bases, with 15 bases between. Here the CDR3 DNA reads TGTGCCAGCAGCTCGACAAGGGGCGGCGCTGAAGCTTTCTTT. Protein sequence: CASSSTRGGAEAFF.

This clonotype was detected a few times. The V gene is TRBV4-2, the J gene TRBJ2-2; the D gene could be TRBD1 or TRBD2 (7 bases each). V lost 4 bases to trimming and J lost 1 base, with 10 bases between them. The CDR3 is 15 residues long. CDR1 is LGHNA and CDR2 is YNFKEQ in the germline V gene. CDR3 sequence reads: CASSPRGGNTGELFF. CDR3 nucleotides: TGTGCCAGCAGCCCCAGGGGGGGGAACACCGGGGAGCTGTTTTTT.

About this clonotype itself: Being one base from a much bigger clone, this may be a read error. CDR3 coding DNA: TGTGTCAGCAGCTTCCAAGCGGGAATTTACGAGCAGTACTTC. Amino acid sequence: CVSSFQAGIYEQYF. The J gene is TRBJ2-7, the V gene TRBV7-9, with 7 positions matching TRBD2. Germline V gene lookup returns CDR1 SEHNR and CDR2 FQNEAQ (reference sequence). The CDR3 is 14 residues long.

In regard to this clonotype: Relative to the germline gene, one junction end is altered; a read error may explain this. The rearrangement uses TRBV6-6 and TRBJ1-1; possibly TRBD1 for D (6 bases). The CDR3 loop spans 15 amino acids. The germline V gene has CDR1 MNHNY and CDR2 SVGAGI (reference sequence). The CDR3 nucleotides are TGTGCCAGCAGTTACCACAGGGTAGGGAACGCTGAAGCTCTCTTT. Its translation: CASSYHRVGNAEALF.

This clonotype was observed a few times. A read error is possible here, since a much larger clone lies one base away. This chain uses TRBV29-1 with TRBJ1-1; D uncertain. Per germline, CDR1 SQVTM and CDR2 ANQGSEA. CDR3 length: 10 residues. The CDR3 bases are TGCAGCGTACTTGACACTGAAGCTTACTTT. This translates into CSVLDTEAYF. Full variable domain (missing parts from reference TRBV29-1 and TRBJ1-1): SAVISQKPSRDICQRGTSLTIQCQVDSQVTMMFWYRQQPGQSLTLIATANQGSEATYESGFVIDKFPISRPNLTFSTLTVSNMSPEDSSIYLCSVLDTEAYFGQGTRLTVV.

Comment on this clonotype: A read error may account for a junction end that differs from germline. The chain has TRBV11-3 and TRBJ2-1; D not resolved. Germline CDR1 and CDR2: SGHNT and YENEEA. The CDR3 sequence is 12 residues long. CDR3 loop: CASRLDSNEQFF. Here the CDR3 DNA reads TGTGCCAGCAGGTTAGACTCTAACGAGCAGTTCTTC.

This clonotype has a count of ten or more. The chain is built from TRBV29-1 and TRBJ2-7; possibly TRBD1 for D (5 bases). Looked up from germline, CDR1 is SQVTM and CDR2 is ANQGSEA. CDR3 length: 11 residues. V lost 7 bases, J lost 5 bases, and 12 bases lay in between. In DNA, the CDR3 is TGCAGCGCTCGAGACAGCCACGAGCAGTACTTC. Translation: CSARDSHEQYF.

In the case of this clonotype: This CDR3 is missing its conserved last phenylalanine or tryptophan, likely due to a read error. The rearrangement uses TRBV6-1 and TRBJ2-2; D not certain. There are 17 residues in the CDR3. Germline values: CDR1 MNHNS, CDR2 SASEGT. The V end was cut by 2 bases, the J end by 7 bases, with 20 bases between. DNA of the CDR3: TGTGCCAGCAGTGAAATTAGATGGCAGGCCCTCGACGGGGAGCTGTTTCTT. Translated: CASSEIRWQALDGELFL.

On this clonotype itself: Germline and junction disagree at one end, which may indicate a read error. This chain connects TRBV5-4 to TRBJ2-5; D remains ambiguous. Germline CDR1 reads SGHNT; CDR2 reads YYREEE (reference sequence). CDR3 length: 12 amino acids. For the CDR3, the DNA is TGTACCAGCAGCTTCTCGTCCCGAATCCAGTACTTC. It translates to CTSSFSSRIQYF.

Comments on this clonotype: Germline is not matched at one junction end, which may reflect a read error. This rearrangement joins TRBV12-3 or TRBV12-4 to TRBJ2-1; TRBD2 might be the D (6 bases). This CDR3 region has 13 residues. The CDR3 region has the DNA TGTGCCAGTGAACTGGGAGGCTACAATGAGCAGTTTTTC. Residues: CASELGGYNEQFF.

Comments on this clonotype: Germline and junction disagree at one end, which may indicate a read error. The V gene is TRBV5-4, the J gene TRBJ2-5, with 9 bases lining up with TRBD2. This CDR3 region has 16 residues. Germline lookup yields CDR1 SGHNT and CDR2 YYREEE (reference sequence). The chain's CDR3 is CASSLERLAAQETQYF. The DNA for the CDR3 is TGTGCAAGCAGCTTGGAGAGACTAGCGGCTCAAGAGACCCAGTACTTC.